This T cell receptor (beta chain) came from a study of CD8 T cells in ankylosing spondylitis. Study-wide findings and caveats: Clones tied to disease were said to be significantly enriched in matched ankylosing spondylitis synovial fluid. There was a TCR beta motif, made of several highly homologous variants, that appeared characteristic of ankylosing spondylitis blood. Disease-linked clones proved CD8+ and comparatively uncommon in peripheral blood. Earlier work had already found some motif variants in reactive arthritis synovial fluid and blood.

This clonotype was seen more than once but under ten times. Its matching antigen is unknown. Trimming removed 3 bases from V and 0 bases from J, with 9 bases in between. This CDR3 contains 15 residues. CDR1 is LNHNV, CDR2 YYDKDF, per germline (reference sequence). 5'-RACE, quantitative and with molecular barcodes, yielded the TCR beta libraries. TCRdb analysed the 5' RACE reads with MiXCR anew, one entry per CDR3 protein. The sample lists 470,000 or so distinct CDR3 sequences, roughly 26% occurring once. This clonotype was sampled from a male donor with ankylosing spondylitis. Sequenced material: blood, either unsorted or a sorted T cell fraction (not recorded which). V usage is TRBV15 and J usage is TRBJ2-1; the D gene is possibly TRBD1 (5 bases). CDR3 loop: CATSSDSRSYNEQFF. In DNA form, the CDR3 reads TGTGCCACCAGCAGCGACAGTCGCTCCTACAATGAGCAGTTCTTC.